These T cell receptor beta chains were read from a single sample in a study of T-cell reconstitution after alpha-beta-depleted transplantation in children. TCRdb reanalysed the PCR reads using MiXCR and keeps one entry per CDR3 protein. The top ten hold 2% to 2.5% of the sample, which has roughly 500,000 distinct CDR3 sequences, roughly 10% seen once. Sequenced material: PBMCs, taken before TCRalphabeta/CD19-depleted stem cell transplant. Receptor source: a child younger than 10 with inherited bone marrow failure, due to receive a stem cell transplant. Each CDR3 is given with its conserved first and last residue. D genes are given only for firm matches. Expanded clones get a size class; other rows say once, few or many, or leave the size out.

cdr3_nt cdr3_aa clone_size v_call cdr3_length j_call d_call
TGTGCCAGCAGCAGTAGACAGGGGCACACAGATACGCAGTATTTT CASSSRQGHTDTQYF few TRBV5-4 15 TRBJ2-3 TRBD1
TGTGCCACCAGCAGAGGAGGGGGACCCCTAACAGATACGCAGTATTTT CATSRGGGPLTDTQYF many TRBV15 16 TRBJ2-3 -
TGTGCCAGCAGGTACCTAGCGGGAGAGAGCACAGATACGCAGTATTTT CASRYLAGESTDTQYF - TRBV7-2 16 TRBJ2-3 TRBD2
TGCAGTGCTAGTAATAGGGGGTCACCCCTCCACTTT CSASNRGSPLHF few TRBV20-1 12 TRBJ1-6 -
TGTGCCAGCAGCTTCGGGGCAACGAACACCGGGGAGCTGTTTTTT CASSFGATNTGELFF many TRBV5-6 15 TRBJ2-2 -
TGTGCCAGCAGCCAATTCATGGCCCGAGGGACGACCTACAATGAGCAGTTCTTC CASSQFMARGTTYNEQFF few TRBV4-2 18 TRBJ2-1 -
- CASTSGTTYEQYF - TRBV19 13 TRBJ2-7 -
TGTGCCAGCAGCTTCGGGACGACTGAAGCTTTCTTT CASSFGTTEAFF many TRBV7-9 12 TRBJ1-1 -
TGCAGCGTTGAGCCGACTAGCGGGAGCCCAGATACGCAGTATTTT CSVEPTSGSPDTQYF many TRBV29-1 15 TRBJ2-3 TRBD2
TGTGCCAGCAGCCGGCCACAGGACTTCACAGGGCAGCCCCAGCATTTT CASSRPQDFTGQPQHF many TRBV12-3/TRBV12-4 16 TRBJ1-5 -
TGTGCCTGGAGTGTAAATTCGTGGGATGAGCAGTTCTTC CAWSVNSWDEQFF many TRBV30 13 TRBJ2-1 -
TGTGCCAGCAGTTCGGGAGGACTATCCTACGAGCAGTACTTC CASSSGGLSYEQYF many TRBV12-3/TRBV12-4 14 TRBJ2-7 TRBD2
TGTGCCAGTAGTATAATTCCGGGCGGTCAGCCCCAGCATTTT CASSIIPGGQPQHF few TRBV19 14 TRBJ1-5 -
TGTGCCAGCAGCCGGGTGGGGGAAAAACTGTTTTTT CASSRVGEKLFF many TRBV11-2 12 TRBJ1-4 -
TGTGCCTGGAGTGCACAGAGCTATGGCTACACCTTC CAWSAQSYGYTF - TRBV30 12 TRBJ1-2 -
TGCGCCAGCAGCCAGTTTCTAGCGGGAGATCCGGAGACCCAGTACTTC CASSQFLAGDPETQYF many TRBV4-3 16 TRBJ2-5 TRBD2
TGTGCCAGCAGCTTTGGACTAGGGGTGGAGCTGTTTTTT CASSFGLGVELFF many TRBV12-3/TRBV12-4 13 TRBJ2-2 TRBD2
TGCGCCAGCAGCCAAGATCGTCTAAGGCAAGAGACCCAGTACTTC CASSQDRLRQETQYF many TRBV4-3 15 TRBJ2-5 -
TGTGCCAGCAGCACCACCGGGACTAGCTTTCCCAATGAGCAGTTCTTC CASSTTGTSFPNEQFF - TRBV9 16 TRBJ2-1 TRBD2
TGTGCCACCAGCAGACTTTACAATGAGCAGTTCTTC CATSRLYNEQFF many TRBV15 12 TRBJ2-1 -
TGCGCCAGCAGCTTGATTAGGGCGGGAGCCCCTACAGATACGCAGTATTTT CASSLIRAGAPTDTQYF many TRBV5-1 17 TRBJ2-3 TRBD2
TGTGCCAGCAGCCGGGACAGCGATCTAAACAATGAGCAGTTCTTC CASSRDSDLNNEQFF - TRBV28 15 TRBJ2-1 TRBD1
TGCAGTGCCATGGACAGGGGAGTTGATTCACCCCTCCACTTT CSAMDRGVDSPLHF many TRBV20-1 14 TRBJ1-6 TRBD1
TGTGCCAGCACCAACTTAGCAGGAGACACAGATACGCAGTATTTT CASTNLAGDTDTQYF many TRBV6-1 15 TRBJ2-3 -
TGTGCCAGCAGCACCGGACAGGTGGGAGGAGCTTTCTTT CASSTGQVGGAFF many TRBV13 13 TRBJ1-1 TRBD1
TGCGCCAGCAAAGATGCCGGGCAGCCCCAGCATTTT CASKDAGQPQHF many TRBV10-2 12 TRBJ1-5 -
TGTGCCAGCAGAGAGATAGGGAACAATGTCTACAATGAGCAGTTCTTC CASREIGNNVYNEQFF many TRBV6-2/TRBV6-3 16 TRBJ2-1 -
TGTGCCAGCAGTTACCCCGCGGGAGGGTACACCGGGGAGCTGTTTTTT CASSYPAGGYTGELFF - TRBV6-2/TRBV6-3 16 TRBJ2-2 TRBD2
TGCGCCAGCAGCTTTCACTACGGGACTAGCGTTGGTAATGAGCAGTTCTTC CASSFHYGTSVGNEQFF - TRBV5-1 17 TRBJ2-1 TRBD2
TGTGCCATCAGTGTCAGGGAGGAGCAGTACTTC CAISVREEQYF many TRBV10-3 11 TRBJ2-7 -
TGTGCCAGCAGTCCGCCCTTCGGGGCCCTAAACACTGAAGCTTTCTTT CASSPPFGALNTEAFF - TRBV6-1 16 TRBJ1-1 -
TGTGCCAGCAGCTTAGACCCGGGGACGCAGTATTTT CASSLDPGTQYF many TRBV7-8 12 TRBJ2-3 -
TGTGCCTGGAGGGGGCTCAGGACTAGCGGCCCCTACGAGCAGTACTTC CAWRGLRTSGPYEQYF - TRBV30 16 TRBJ2-7 TRBD2
TGCGCCAGCAGCCACGGGACTATCCGGGCCACAGATACGCAGTATTTT CASSHGTIRATDTQYF once TRBV4-3 16 TRBJ2-3 TRBD2
TGTGCCAGCAGTCCCCGCGGCCTAGTCGGGGGGACCCAGTACTTC CASSPRGLVGGTQYF many TRBV12-3/TRBV12-4 15 TRBJ2-5 -
TGCGCCAGCAGTCATTCCGCAGGACTAGCGGGAGTTCAGTACTGGTACAATGAGCAGTTCTTC CASSHSAGLAGVQYWYNEQFF - TRBV23-1 21 TRBJ2-1 TRBD2
TGTGCCAGCAGCTTAGCGTTAGCGGGGTTCTACAATGAGCAGTTCTTC CASSLALAGFYNEQFF few TRBV7-8 16 TRBJ2-1 TRBD2
TGTGCCAGCAGTTTCTCCCAAGACGTAAACTACGAGCAGTACTTC CASSFSQDVNYEQYF many TRBV12-3/TRBV12-4 15 TRBJ2-7 -
TGTGCCACCAATAGCGTCGGGGAGCTGTTTTTT CATNSVGELFF many TRBV24-1 11 TRBJ2-2 -
TGCGCCAGCAGTGAAGGGGACCACGAGCAGTACTTC CASSEGDHEQYF - TRBV10-2 12 TRBJ2-7 -
TGTGCCAGCAGCTTGGGGGCCTCTGGGACAGCCTACGAGCAGTACTTC CASSLGASGTAYEQYF - TRBV5-4 16 TRBJ2-7 TRBD1
TGTGCCAGCACCCGACAGGATTCCTCCTACGAGCAGTACTTC CASTRQDSSYEQYF many TRBV2 14 TRBJ2-7 -
TGTGCCAGCAGTAGGACAGGGTCGACGGCCTACAATGAGCAGTTCTTC CASSRTGSTAYNEQFF many TRBV6-1 16 TRBJ2-1 TRBD1
TGTGCCAGCAGCCAGGCTAGCGGCCTCTCCTACGAGCAGTACTTC CASSQASGLSYEQYF many TRBV3-1 15 TRBJ2-7 TRBD2
TGCAGCGTTGTTGAGGGGGGTTACAATGAGCAGTTCTTC CSVVEGGYNEQFF few TRBV29-1 13 TRBJ2-1 -
TGTGCCAGCAGTTACACGGGGAGCTATGGCTACACCTTC CASSYTGSYGYTF few TRBV6-2/TRBV6-3 13 TRBJ1-2 -
TGTGCCAGCAGCTTGGACCTAAACAGGGGATCCTACGAGCAGTACTTC CASSLDLNRGSYEQYF many TRBV7-2 16 TRBJ2-7 TRBD1
TGTGCCAGCAGTTTCTGGGGGGCTCATGGCTACACCTTC CASSFWGAHGYTF many TRBV12-3/TRBV12-4 13 TRBJ1-2 -
TGTGCCAGCAGTGACTACTATGGCTACACCTTC CASSDYYGYTF many TRBV2 11 TRBJ1-2 -
TGTGCCAGCAGCTTATTTGGGTTAGAGACCCAGTACTTC CASSLFGLETQYF many TRBV7-8 13 TRBJ2-5 -
TGTGCCAGCAGCACCGACAGGGGGCCGACTGGGGCCAACGTCCTGACTTTC CASSTDRGPTGANVLTF many TRBV5-4 17 TRBJ2-6 TRBD1
TGCGCCAGCTCGGCCCCAGGGAACACCGGGGAGCTGTTTTTT CASSAPGNTGELFF many TRBV5-1 14 TRBJ2-2 -
TGTGCCTGGGGGGGGGAGAACACTGAAGCTTTCTTT CAWGGENTEAFF - TRBV30 12 TRBJ1-1 -
TGTGCCAGCACCTCGGACAGGGGGAGAGGCAATGAGCAGTTCTTC CASTSDRGRGNEQFF many TRBV12-3/TRBV12-4 15 TRBJ2-1 TRBD1
TGTGCCTGGAGTGTTATAGGGGCGGATACGCAGTATTTT CAWSVIGADTQYF many TRBV30 13 TRBJ2-3 -
TGTGCCAGCAGTTACTCGAAGAACACTGAAGCTTTCTTT CASSYSKNTEAFF - TRBV6-5 13 TRBJ1-1 -
TGCGCCAGCAGCCAAGACGACAGCCGCCAAGAGACCCAGTACTTC CASSQDDSRQETQYF few TRBV4-3 15 TRBJ2-5 -
TGTGCCAGCAGTTACGAAGAGGGCAGCACTGAAGCTTTCTTT CASSYEEGSTEAFF - TRBV6-5 14 TRBJ1-1 -